This T cell receptor (beta chain) is drawn from a study of metastatic and nonmetastatic thyroid tumors. Background on the study: Thyroid patients, malignant and benign, had repertoires compared across blood and tumor or nodule tissue.

Through MiXCR, TCRdb re-clonotyped the PCR reads. The sample carries tens of thousands of clones, approximately 17% recorded once. This CDR3 comprises 16 residues. Germline loops: CDR1 MNHEY, CDR2 SVGEGT. The V and J ends lost 6 bases and 1 base respectively, with 18 bases between them. In this sample, this clone turned up many times. Every patient was untreated before thyroid surgery. Sequenced input: blood. The receptor was derived from a female donor with papillary thyroid cancer or a benign thyroid nodule (not recorded which). Some clones in this sample may be carry-over from other donors' samples. The chain couples TRBV6-2 or TRBV6-3 to TRBJ1-1; unclear D gene. CDR3 DNA sequence: TGTGCCAGCAGCCCCGGCGGCAGCCCGAGGAACACTGAAGCTTTCTTT. As protein: CASSPGGSPRNTEAFF.